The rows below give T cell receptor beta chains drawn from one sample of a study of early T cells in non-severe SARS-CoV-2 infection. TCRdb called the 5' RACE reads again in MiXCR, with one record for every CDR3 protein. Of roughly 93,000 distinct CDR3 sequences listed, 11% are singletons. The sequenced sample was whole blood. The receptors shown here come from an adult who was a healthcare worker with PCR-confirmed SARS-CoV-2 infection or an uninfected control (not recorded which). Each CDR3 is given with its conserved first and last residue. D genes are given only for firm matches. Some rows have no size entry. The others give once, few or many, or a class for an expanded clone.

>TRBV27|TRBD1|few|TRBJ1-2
TGTGCCAGCAGGGGCCCCTGGACAGGGCGTCCCTATGGCTACACCTTC
CASRGPWTGRPYGYTF
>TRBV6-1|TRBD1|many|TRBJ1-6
TGTGCCAGCAGTTCACAGGGGCTCATAACCTATAATTCACCCCTCCACTTT
CASSSQGLITYNSPLHF
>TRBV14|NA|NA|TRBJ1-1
TGTGCCAGCAGCTCGCATATGAACACTGAAGCTTTCTTT
CASSSHMNTEAFF
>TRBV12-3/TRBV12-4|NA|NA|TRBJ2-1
TGTGCCAGCAATGATCAATACAATGAGCAGTTCTTC
CASNDQYNEQFF
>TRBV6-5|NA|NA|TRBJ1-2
TGTGCCAGCAGTTATAAGGGATATGGCTACACCTTC
CASSYKGYGYTF
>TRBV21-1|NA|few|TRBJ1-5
TGTGCCGGATATAAGGAGCCCCAGCATTTT
CAGYKEPQHF
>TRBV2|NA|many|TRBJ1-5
TGTGCCAGCAGATTAAATGGGGTGGCTCAGCCCCAGCATTTT
CASRLNGVAQPQHF
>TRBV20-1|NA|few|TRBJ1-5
TGCAGTGCTAGGGCAGGGGCACGGAATCAGCCCCAGCATTTT
CSARAGARNQPQHF
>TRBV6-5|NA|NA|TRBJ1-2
TGTGCCAGCAGTTACTCGGACCATCGGTCTAACTATGGCTACACCTTC
CASSYSDHRSNYGYTF
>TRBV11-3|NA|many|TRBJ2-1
TGTGCCAGCAGCTTAGCCCGCTACAATGAGCAGTTCTTC
CASSLARYNEQFF
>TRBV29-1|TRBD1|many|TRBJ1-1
TGCAGCGTGCACAGGGGAGGAACTGAAGCTTTCTTT
CSVHRGGTEAFF
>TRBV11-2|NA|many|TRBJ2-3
TGTGCCAGCAGCTTGATTGCAGATACGCAGTATTTT
CASSLIADTQYF
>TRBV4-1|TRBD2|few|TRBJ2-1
TGCGCCAGCAGCCAACAAACGGGGGGTGGGTATGAGCAGTTCTTC
CASSQQTGGGYEQFF
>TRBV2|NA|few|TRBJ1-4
TGTGCCAGCAGTCTCTCAGGGGTTGAAAAACTGTTTTTT
CASSLSGVEKLFF
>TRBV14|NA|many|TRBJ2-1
TGTGCCAGCAGCCAAGACAGGGGCAATGAGCAGTTCTTC
CASSQDRGNEQFF
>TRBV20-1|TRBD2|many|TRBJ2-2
TGCAGTGCTTCCAGACTAGCGGAACCGAACACCGGGGAGCTGTTTTTT
CSASRLAEPNTGELFF
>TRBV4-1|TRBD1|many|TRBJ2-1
TGCGCCAGCAGCCAACAAATAGCCGGGACAGCCGCCAATGAGCAGTTCTTC
CASSQQIAGTAANEQFF
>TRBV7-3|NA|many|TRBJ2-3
TGTGCCAGCAGCTTAACGCCCTCGCTGGATACGCAGTATTTT
CASSLTPSLDTQYF
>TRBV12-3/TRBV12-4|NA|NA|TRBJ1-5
TGTGCCAGCAGTTGGGGGTTGGTAGGCGACCAGCCCCAGCATTTT
CASSWGLVGDQPQHF
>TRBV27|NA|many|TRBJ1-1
TGTGCCAGCAGTTCAACGGTGAACACTGAAGCTTTCTTT
CASSSTVNTEAFF
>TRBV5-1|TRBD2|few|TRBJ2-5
TGCGCCAGCAGCTTGATAGCGGGAGGAGAGACCCAGTACTTC
CASSLIAGGETQYF
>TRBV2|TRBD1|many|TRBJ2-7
TGTGCCAGCAGTTTCCACGGCTGGACAGGGAACATTTCAGAGTCGTACGAGCAGTACTTC
CASSFHGWTGNISESYEQYF
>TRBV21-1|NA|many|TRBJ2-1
TGTGCCAGCAGCAAAGTTGTGACAGGGGGCCAGGGGAATGAGCAGTTCTTC
CASSKVVTGGQGNEQFF
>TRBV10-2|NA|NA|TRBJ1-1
TGCGCCAGCAGTGATCAGGGAATACGAACTGAAGCTTTCTTT
CASSDQGIRTEAFF
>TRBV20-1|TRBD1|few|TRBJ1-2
TGCAGTGCTAGCAGGGACAGTTATGGGAACTATGGCTACACCTTC
CSASRDSYGNYGYTF
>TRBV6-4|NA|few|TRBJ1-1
TGTGCCAGCAGGGATTCGGGACAGAACACTGAAGCTTTCTTT
CASRDSGQNTEAFF
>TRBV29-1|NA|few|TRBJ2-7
TGCAGCGTTAAGGGGACCTCATCCTACGAGCAGTACTTC
CSVKGTSSYEQYF
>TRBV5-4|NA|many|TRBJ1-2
TGTGCCAGCAGCTTGGATCAGGCAAACTATGGCTACACCTTC
CASSLDQANYGYTF
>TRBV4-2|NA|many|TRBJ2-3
TGTGCCAGCAGCCAGAGGGACACGCAGTATTTT
CASSQRDTQYF
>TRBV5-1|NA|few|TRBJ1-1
TGCGCCAGCAGCGTTGGGACGGTTGGCACTGAAGCTTTCTTT
CASSVGTVGTEAFF
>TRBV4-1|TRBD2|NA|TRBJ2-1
TGCGCCAGCAGCCAAGTGGGGAGGGCGAAACGGGAGCAGTTCTTC
CASSQVGRAKREQFF
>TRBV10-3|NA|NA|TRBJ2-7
TGTGCCACCAGAAGGTCCGACGTCGAGCAGTACTTC
CATRRSDVEQYF
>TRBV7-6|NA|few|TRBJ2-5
TGTGCCAGCAGCCCTGGGACCGCGGCTGGGACCCAGTACTTC
CASSPGTAAGTQYF
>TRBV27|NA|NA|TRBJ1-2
TGTGCCAGCAGCCCCTGGGAGGGGCGAAACTATGGCTACACCTTC
CASSPWEGRNYGYTF